These 2 T cell receptor beta chains originate from one sample sequenced in a study of blood T cell repertoires in COVID-19. Produced via immunoSEQ multiplex PCR; TCRdb's table is partial and in-frame only. In the table there are fewer than 450,000 clones, 90% of which are singletons. Sequencing input: PBMCs or T cells enriched from blood (not recorded which). All receptors derive from a man aged 18 to 29 who had recovered from COVID-19.

The V call is TRBV5-1, the J call TRBJ2-4, with D possibly matching TRBD1 (6 bases). Germline V gives CDR1 SGHRS, CDR2 YFSETQ. V shed 0 bases and J shed 5 bases, with 12 bases lying between them. The CDR3 is 15 amino acids. CDR3 residues: CASSLVSGVENIQYF. Here the CDR3 DNA reads TGCGCCAGCAGCTTGGTGTCAGGGGTGGAAAACATTCAGTACTTC.

The chain combines TRBV7-3 with TRBJ2-1; D uncertain. From germline, CDR1 is SGHTA and CDR2 FQGTGA. V was clipped by 0 bases and J by 4 bases, with 10 bases between them. This CDR3 region has 15 residues. The CDR3 DNA reads TGTGCCAGCAGCTTAACTCCCACTCCGTACAATGAGCAGTTCTTC. Protein sequence: CASSLTPTPYNEQFF.